The present TCR beta chain was sequenced within a study of early T cells in non-severe SARS-CoV-2 infection. Study-wide results and caveats: Using VDJdb, the matching emphasized anti-spike CD8 responses while missing private and CD4 specificities.

The protocol attached unique molecular identifiers to individual cDNA molecules. One entry per CDR3 protein, called by TCRdb with MiXCR from the 5' RACE reads. The sample lists tens of thousands of distinct CDR3 sequences, about 15% seen once, with about 6% in the top ten. On this clonotype itself: Its target is not known.

The ends lost 4 bases at V and 2 bases at J; junction bases unmatched: 8. This CDR3 region has 14 residues. The germline V gene encodes CDR1 GTSNPN and CDR2 SVGIG (reference sequence). Sequenced sample: whole blood. This clonotype was obtained from an adult who was a healthcare worker with PCR-confirmed SARS-CoV-2 infection or an uninfected control (not recorded which). This chain connects TRBV30 to TRBJ2-7; 7 nucleotides line up with TRBD1. CDR3 nucleotides: TGTGCCTGGAACCGCCCAGGGGGAACCTACGAGCAGTACTTC. This gives the protein CAWNRPGGTYEQYF.